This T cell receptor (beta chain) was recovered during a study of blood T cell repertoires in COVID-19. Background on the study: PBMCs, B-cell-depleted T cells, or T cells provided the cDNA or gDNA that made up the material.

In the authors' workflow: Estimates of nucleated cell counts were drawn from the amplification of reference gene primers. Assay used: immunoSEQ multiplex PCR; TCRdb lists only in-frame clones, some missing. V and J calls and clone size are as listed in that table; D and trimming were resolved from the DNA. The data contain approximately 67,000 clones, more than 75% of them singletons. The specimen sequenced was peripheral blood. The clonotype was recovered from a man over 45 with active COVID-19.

The CDR3 nucleotides read TGTGCCAGCAGTTTACAAGCACTAGCCGCGGATGAGCAGTTCTTC. It translates to CASSLQALAADEQFF. The V gene is TRBV27, the J gene TRBJ2-1; a weak D match, TRBD2 (6 bases). With 2 bases removed from V and 8 bases from J, the gap between germline ends came to 16 bases. CDR1 is MNHEY and CDR2 is SMNVEV in the germline V gene (reference sequence). The CDR3 spans 15 residues.